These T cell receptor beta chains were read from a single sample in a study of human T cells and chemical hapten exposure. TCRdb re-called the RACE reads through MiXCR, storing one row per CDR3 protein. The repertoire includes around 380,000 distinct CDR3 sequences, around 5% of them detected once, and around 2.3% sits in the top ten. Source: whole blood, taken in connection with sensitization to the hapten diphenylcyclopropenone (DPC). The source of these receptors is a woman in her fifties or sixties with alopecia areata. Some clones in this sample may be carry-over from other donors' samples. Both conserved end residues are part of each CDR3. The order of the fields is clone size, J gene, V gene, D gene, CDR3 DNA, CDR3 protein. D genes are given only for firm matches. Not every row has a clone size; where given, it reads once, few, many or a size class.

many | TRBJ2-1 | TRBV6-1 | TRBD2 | TGTGCCAGCAGTGGAAGCGGGAGGGCCGTTGAGCAGTTCTTC | CASSGSGRAVEQFF
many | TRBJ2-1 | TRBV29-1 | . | TGCAGCGTGCCGGGACTCTGGGGCCGAAGCTCCTACAATGAGCAGTTCTTC | CSVPGLWGRSSYNEQFF
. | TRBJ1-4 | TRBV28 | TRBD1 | TGTGCCAGCAGTTACCGTCCGGGACAGGGAGGTGAAAAACTGTTTTTT | CASSYRPGQGGEKLFF
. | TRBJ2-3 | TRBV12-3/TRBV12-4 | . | TGTGCCAGCACGACTAGTTTGACAGATACGCAGTATTTT | CASTTSLTDTQYF
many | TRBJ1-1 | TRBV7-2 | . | TGTGCCAGCAGCCCCGCTGGTAGGGGCCGCACTGAAGCTTTCTTT | CASSPAGRGRTEAFF
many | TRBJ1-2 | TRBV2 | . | TGTGCCAGCGCTTGGACGTCTTATGGCTACACCTTC | CASAWTSYGYTF
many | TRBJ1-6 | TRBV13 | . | TGTGCCAGCGGGTCTACAGGGCCTAATTCACCCCTCCACTTT | CASGSTGPNSPLHF
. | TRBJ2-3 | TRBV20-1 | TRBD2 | TGCAGTGCTAGTTGGACTAGCGGGGGGAGCACAGATACGCAGTATTTT | CSASWTSGGSTDTQYF
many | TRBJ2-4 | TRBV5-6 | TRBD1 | TGTGCCAGCAGCACCAGACAGGGGGTGGGACTAATAGCCAAAAACATTCAGTACTTC | CASSTRQGVGLIAKNIQYF
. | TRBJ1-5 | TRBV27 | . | TGTGCCAGCAGCCCCGTGGGCGGATTAAGCAATCAGCCCCAGCATTTT | CASSPVGGLSNQPQHF
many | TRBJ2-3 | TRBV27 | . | TGTGCCAGCAGTTATACGACTAGCACAGATACGCAGTATTTT | CASSYTTSTDTQYF
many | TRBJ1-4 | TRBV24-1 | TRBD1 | TGTGCCACCAGTGATGGACAGGGAGGGAGGGAAAAACTGTTTTTT | CATSDGQGGREKLFF
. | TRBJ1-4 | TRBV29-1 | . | TGCAGCGCCCCCGGGCCCGAGGGCGAAAAACTGTTTTTT | CSAPGPEGEKLFF
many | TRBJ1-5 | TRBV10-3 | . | TGTGCCATCAGTGCGGGGGATAGCAATCAGCCCCAGCATTTT | CAISAGDSNQPQHF
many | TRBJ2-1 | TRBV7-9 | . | TGTGCCAGCAGCTTAGCGAAAATCTACAATGAGCAGTTCTTC | CASSLAKIYNEQFF
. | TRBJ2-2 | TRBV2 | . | TGTGCCAGCACTCAGACAGGGAGGGACGGGGAGCTGTTTTTT | CASTQTGRDGELFF
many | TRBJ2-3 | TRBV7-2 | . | TGTGCCAGCAGCCCACGGAGCGCGGAGGGCACAGATACGCAGTATTTT | CASSPRSAEGTDTQYF
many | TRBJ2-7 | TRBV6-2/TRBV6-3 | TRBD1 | TGTGCCAGCAGTTACTCGTCCGGGACAGGGAGCAGGTACGAGCAGTACTTC | CASSYSSGTGSRYEQYF
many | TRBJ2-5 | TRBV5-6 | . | TGTGCCAGCAGCTTGTTACGGGGAAGACAAGAGACCCAGTACTTC | CASSLLRGRQETQYF
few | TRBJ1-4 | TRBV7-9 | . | TGTGCCAGCAGCTTCCCCCACAGTGCAACTAATGAAAAACTGTTTTTT | CASSFPHSATNEKLFF
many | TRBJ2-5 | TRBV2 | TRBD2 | TGTGCCAGCAAACTCTTCGGTGGGCGGGGGAGGCAAGAGACCCAGTACTTC | CASKLFGGRGRQETQYF
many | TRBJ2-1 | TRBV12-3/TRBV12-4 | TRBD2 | TGTGCCAGCAGTTTAGTCGGCGGGGGGGCCTACAATGAGCAGTTCTTC | CASSLVGGGAYNEQFF
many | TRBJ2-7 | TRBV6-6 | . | TGTGCCAGCAAACCCCGGGGTTTCGGGGAGCAGTACTTC | CASKPRGFGEQYF
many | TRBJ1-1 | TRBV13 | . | TGTGCCAGCAGCTTAGCGGGGGGGACTATGAAAGCTTTCTTT | CASSLAGGTMKAFF
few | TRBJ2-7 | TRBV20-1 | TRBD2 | TGCAGTGCTAGCCTAGCGGGAGGCCCCTACGAGCAGTACTTC | CSASLAGGPYEQYF
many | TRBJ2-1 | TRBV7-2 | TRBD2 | TGTGCCAGCAGCCTAGCGGGAGGAACCTACAATGAGCAGTTCTTC | CASSLAGGTYNEQFF